This TCR beta chain was captured by sequencing in a study of CD8 T cells in Susac syndrome. Study information: Within the sequenced group of Susac syndrome patients, more than 5 showed active disease and about 8 were in remission. Study-wide findings and caveats: Roughly five Susac-specific public clones appeared in CD8+ TEMRA repertoires, and 15 to 20 in total CD8+ repertoires.

An amount of RNA that ranged from 0.5 to 1 ug was reverse transcribed with random hexamers. TCR beta CDR3 was amplified by immunoSEQ covering 54 Vbeta and 13 Jbeta. TCRdb analysed the immunoSEQ multiplex PCR reads with MiXCR anew, one entry per CDR3 protein. The sample lists roughly 86,000 distinct CDR3 sequences; approximately 96% were seen once. The V and J ends lost 0 bases and 3 bases respectively, with 5 bases between them. Germline-derived CDR1 and CDR2 are MNHEY and SMNVEV (reference sequence). This CDR3 is built from 13 residues. Comments on this clonotype: Its antigen is undetermined.

TCR beta sequencing was performed on blood CD8+ and CD4+ T cells. This TCR came from a human donor with Susac syndrome. What was sequenced was CD8+ T cells from PBMCs. The V gene is TRBV27, the J gene TRBJ1-1; D might be TRBD1 (5 bases). This CDR3 reads CASSLSGDTEAFF. The CDR3 bases are TGTGCCAGCAGTTTATCGGGGGACACTGAAGCTTTCTTT.